This TCR beta chain stems from a study of shared clonotypes between healthy human individuals (TCRdb year 2020). Turning to the overall study: The cohort comprised a couple of women and a few men aged 18 to 49 years. Blood TCR repertoires of a handful of healthy adults were deeply sequenced to estimate repertoire size and the extent of clonotype sharing between individuals. Per donor, leukapheresis produced somewhere between about 0.85 and 9.5 billion PBMCs. To increase sequencing depth and limit assay-specific biases, different laboratories used diverse techniques to prepare libraries and sequence TCR repertoires. For each donor, three plates each were used for CD4 naive and CD4 memory, two plates were used for CD8 naive, and one plate was used for CD8 memory.

What the research found in general, with its limitations: Compared with non-shared clonotypes, the clonotypes found in all four sorted-subset donors had higher generation probabilities. When four donors were compared, the shared fraction of clonotypes was around 4.6% for naive CD4, 3.5% to 4% for naive CD8, 2% to 2.5% for memory CD4, and roughly 0.43% for memory CD8. Sampling was restricted to blood, and TCR repertoires in tissue are likely to differ from TCR repertoires in blood. Rarefaction of sorted-subset datasets indicated incomplete sequencing despite the large sequencing depth. The genetic and exposure-history diversity represented was limited by the small number of donors. Estimated clonotype richness was generally larger for naive than for memory subsets. Pairwise subsampling led to the expectation that sequencing depth would affect the degree of clonotype sharing among donors.

TCR CDR3 regions were amplified from genomic DNA by multiplex PCR using the deep immunoSEQ assay. Genomic DNA extracted from each cell subset was distributed evenly over all wells of several immunoSEQ 96-well plates, and each plate served as one replicate. For sorted subsets, about 220 ng of genomic DNA, equivalent to 25,000 to 35,000 T cell genomes, went into each replicate PCR. Purified libraries were measured with a Qubit 3.0 fluorometer, size-checked on a Bioanalyzer 2100, and measured again with the KAPA Library Quantification kit. A separate single-read 150-cycle Illumina NextSeq 550 flow cell was used to sequence each immunoSEQ 96-well plate. Turning to the authors' computational methods: Because only junctional sequences without quality scores were contained in the immunoSEQ output, filtering matching that applied to full-length reads could not be performed. Sequences were annotated with PyIR, a Python wrapper for IgBLAST v1.9, using IMGT germline references to assign V/J genes and CDR3. Reads were filtered out if the reads had weak V/J assignments (E-value above 1e-6), no CDR3, stop codons, out-of-frame junctions, or ambiguous translated residues. V3J clonotypes were defined as sequences sharing the same inferred V gene, J gene, and CDR3 amino acid sequence. To compute the percentage overlap between repertoires, the number of shared unique clonotypes was divided by the size of the smaller repertoire. RTK rarefaction, the Chao1 estimator, and Recon v2.1 estimates of unobserved clonotypes were used to assess repertoire richness. OLGA was used to compute generation probabilities for all TCRbeta clonotypes that the gDNA method yielded from several donors. The table was pulled from immuneACCESS by TCRdb, which kept in-frame rearrangements only. Such tables lose some clones; where checked, under half of the loss comes from unresolved V genes, and the rest has no known cause. Clone size and V and J calls were adopted from that table, with D and trimming inferred from the DNA. The sample table shows roughly 2.1 million clones, and roughly 91% are seen once. About 1.8% of the sample is in the top ten clones.

Turning to this clone: Its binding antigen is unknown. No much larger clonotype is one base removed from it; base qualities were not supplied.

CD8 naive samples consisted of CD45RO-negative cells that were positively selected for CCR7, yielding a CD45RA+CCR7+ population without TemRA cells. The donors were healthy, HIV-negative adults who had no recently reported acute infections or vaccinations. All donors were Caucasian adults living in Nashville, Tennessee, USA. Blood was collected by leukapheresis, and PBMCs were isolated by Ficoll-Histopaque density gradient centrifugation and then cryopreserved in liquid nitrogen vapor phase. Analytical flow cytometry was used to check the purity and quantity of every magnetically sorted T cell population. Genomic DNA was isolated from every sorted fraction and measured by UV absorbance on a Nanodrop 2000c. The source material was naive CD8+ T cells from PBMCs. The sample's cell subset or site label is to be understood as: CD45RA+CCR7+. The receptor was derived from a young man in good health. Some clones in this sample may be carry-over from other donors' samples.

CDR3 loop: CASSVSGMVAGGLPYNEQFF. DNA sequence: TGTGCCAGCAGCGTATCGGGGATGGTAGCGGGAGGTCTTCCCTACAATGAGCAGTTCTTC. The V and J genes are TRBV9 and TRBJ2-1, and 10 junction bases match TRBD2. CDR1 and CDR2 (SGDLS, YYNGEE) derive from the germline V gene. Relative to germline, V is missing 1 base and J is missing 2 bases, with 15 bases of the junction outside any gene match. The cysteine opens and the phenylalanine closes a CDR3 of 20 amino acids. Only CDR3 DNA is held: 60 bases, read in frame from base 1.